Below are 21 T cell receptor beta chains sequenced from a single sample in a study of CD8+ T cells in alopecia areata (dated by TCRdb to the late 2010s). Library preparation used the immunoSEQ multiplex PCR assay. RNA was extracted from all samples and reverse transcribed into cDNA as template for TCR sequencing. Drawn from immuneACCESS, this table holds only the in-frame rearrangements with V and J called that TCRdb kept. Clones are partly lost; checked studies trace under half to an unresolved V gene and leave the rest unexplained. The sample table shows some 170,000 clones, and around 58% are seen once. 16% of the sample goes to the ten largest clones. The treatment or condition label corresponds to: oral pan-JAK inhibitor, 5-10 mg twice daily. Sequences were derived from CD4+ T cells sorted from blood, sampled at approximately week 56, from a patient treated with tofacitinib. The receptors stem from a human donor with alopecia areata.

This clone was seen a handful of times. The rearrangement links TRBV30 to TRBJ2-7; D assignment may be TRBD1 or TRBD2 (5 bases each). With 4 bases removed from V and 2 bases from J, the gap between germline ends came to 15 bases. CDR3 length equals 14 residues. Germline V gene lookup returns CDR1 GTSNPN and CDR2 SVGIG (reference sequence). The chain's CDR3 is CAWNDWGFTYEQYF. DNA for the CDR3: TGTGCCTGGAACGATTGGGGGTTTACCTACGAGCAGTACTTC.

The V gene is TRBV5-6, the J gene TRBJ2-5; D unclear. The CDR3 has 14 amino acids. V was shortened by 4 bases and J by 2 bases, with 12 bases between the two germline ends. Germline V gene data show CDR1 as SGHDT and CDR2 as YYEEEE. CDR3 DNA sequence: TGTGCCAGCAGCGTATGGGATAATCAAGAGACCCAGTACTTC. It specifies CASSVWDNQETQYF.

The gene calls are TRBV25-1 and TRBJ1-4; D not certain. V was pared by 2 bases and J by 0 bases, with 10 bases between. Germline V lookup: CDR1 MGHDK, CDR2 SYGVNS. CDR3 length equals 16 residues. The CDR3 reads CASSEGGAPTNEKLFF. CDR3 bases: TGTGCCAGCAGTGAAGGCGGAGCGCCAACTAATGAAAAACTGTTTTTT.

The gene calls are TRBV5-1 and TRBJ2-1; TRBD1 aligns across 12 bases. Germline trimming cut 3 bases from V and 6 bases from J; bases unmatched to any gene: 10. This CDR3 has 17 amino acids. CDR1 and CDR2 (germline): SGHRS, YFSETQ. The CDR3 sequence is CASSSTTGTGGTNEQFF. The CDR3 DNA is TGCGCCAGCAGCTCCACCACCGGGACAGGGGGCACCAATGAGCAGTTCTTC. The full variable domain, its missing parts supplied by reference TRBV5-1 and TRBJ2-1, is KAGVTQTPRYLIKTRGQQVTLSCSPISGHRSVSWYQQTPGQGLQFLFEYFSETQRNKGNFPGRFSGRQFSNSRSEMNVSTLELGDSALYLCASSSTTGTGGTNEQFFGPGTRLTVL.

This clone was seen more than once but under ten times. This chain uses TRBV29-1 with TRBJ2-7; 9 nucleotides line up with TRBD1. V was clipped by 4 bases and J by 1 base; unmatched bases: 2. Germline V lookup: CDR1 SQVTM, CDR2 ANQGSEA. The CDR3 is 13 amino acids. The CDR3 protein is CSVAGTGSYEQYF. Written as DNA, the CDR3 is TGCAGCGTTGCCGGGACAGGGTCCTACGAGCAGTACTTC.

The chain links TRBV28 to TRBJ1-5, with 10 bases fitting TRBD1. Trimming took 5 bases from V and 6 from J; bases not matched to a gene: 10. The germline CDR1 and CDR2 sequences are MDHEN and SYDVKM. This CDR3 has 16 residues. The CDR3 nucleotides are TGTGCCAGCAGTCCCCCCCCGGACAGGGGGAGTCAGCCCCAGCATTTT. Its protein is CASSPPPDRGSQPQHF.

J is TRBJ1-1 and V is TRBV29-1; the D gene is possibly TRBD1 (5 bases). CDR1 SQVTM and CDR2 ANQGSEA come from the germline V gene. V was cut by 3 bases and J by 6 bases, with 14 bases left in between. This CDR3 has 13 residues. DNA for the CDR3: TGCAGCGTTGAGGGCAGGGCCAGAGCTGAAGCTTTCTTT. Translating it yields CSVEGRARAEAFF.

The sample holds one count of this clone. The rearrangement links TRBV5-1 to TRBJ2-5; 7 bases line up with TRBD1. Germline V lookup: CDR1 SGHRS, CDR2 YFSETQ. V trimming: 6 bases; J trimming: 2 bases; junction bases outside the gene matches: 10. The length of the CDR3 is 15 residues. The CDR3 sequence is CASKPGTDTQETQYF. The CDR3 nucleotides are TGCGCCAGCAAGCCAGGGACAGACACTCAAGAGACCCAGTACTTC. The complete variable domain, with remaining parts taken from reference TRBV5-1 and TRBJ2-5, reads KAGVTQTPRYLIKTRGQQVTLSCSPISGHRSVSWYQQTPGQGLQFLFEYFSETQRNKGNFPGRFSGRQFSNSRSEMNVSTLELGDSALYLCASKPGTDTQETQYFGPGTRLLVL.

In its sample, this clone was seen once. This rearrangement joins TRBV29-1 to TRBJ2-7, with 7 bases matching TRBD1. Germline lookup yields CDR1 SQVTM and CDR2 ANQGSEA. The V gene end was trimmed by 1 base and the J gene end by 3 bases; junction bases not matched to a gene: 6. The length of the CDR3 is 14 residues. The CDR3: CSVEGMTGSYEQYF. DNA for the CDR3: TGCAGCGTTGAAGGTATGACAGGGAGCTACGAGCAGTACTTC.

This clone was counted a single time. The V gene is TRBV10-2, the J gene TRBJ1-2, with 8 bases fitting TRBD1. Losses at the gene ends were 2 bases for V and 3 bases for J; bases not matched to a gene: 5. The germline V gene has CDR1 WSHSY and CDR2 SAAADI. The CDR3 length is 15 residues. The CDR3 bases are TGCGCCAGCAGTGAGCCTGACAGGGGAGACTATGGCTACACCTTC. Protein: CASSEPDRGDYGYTF.

CDR3 protein: CAWEVSGGVTEAFF. The CDR3 DNA follows: TGTGCCTGGGAAGTCTCAGGGGGGGTTACTGAAGCTTTCTTT. This sequence joins TRBV30 and TRBJ1-1; 7 bases are a match to TRBD1. The CDR3 covers 14 residues. The V segment lost 5 bases and the J segment 5 bases; nucleotides outside the gene matches: 11. Germline assignment: CDR1 GTSNPN and CDR2 SVGIG (reference sequence). Supplemented by reference TRBV30 and TRBJ1-1, the full variable domain reads SQTIHQWPATLVQPVGSPLSLECTVEGTSNPNLYWYRQAAGRGLQLLFYSVGIGQISSEVPQNLSASRPQDRQFILSSKKLLLSDSGFYLCAWEVSGGVTEAFFGQGTRLTVV.

The chain has TRBV11-2 and TRBJ1-5, with D unclear. V dropped 0 bases and J dropped 4 bases, with 4 bases sitting between them. CDR1 and CDR2 (germline): SGHAT, FQNNGV. This CDR3 region has 13 residues. CDR3 in DNA: TGTGCCAGCAGCTTAGACAGGAATCAGCCCCAGCATTTT. Protein: CASSLDRNQPQHF.

The chain couples TRBV19 to TRBJ2-7, with D perhaps TRBD1 (5 bases). The CDR3 loop spans 12 amino acids. Germline assignment: CDR1 LNHDA and CDR2 SQIVND (reference sequence). Trimming stripped 1 base from V and 10 bases from J, with 11 bases between. This CDR3 is CASSIVGRDQYF. The CDR3 coding sequence is TGTGCCAGTAGTATAGTCGGCAGGGATCAGTACTTC.

The chain employs TRBV9 and TRBJ1-5; D is unresolved. V lost 2 bases, J lost 6 bases, and 12 bases lay in between. The CDR3 extends over 14 amino acids. From germline, CDR1 is SGDLS and CDR2 YYNGEE. The CDR3 loop is CASSVDSAGQPQHF. The CDR3 DNA is TGTGCCAGCAGCGTTGACTCCGCGGGTCAGCCCCAGCATTTT.

The genes are TRBV6-5 and TRBJ1-6; TRBD1 aligns across 9 bases. V trimming: 10 bases; J trimming: 7 bases; junction bases outside the gene matches: 5. Germline loops: CDR1 MNHEY, CDR2 SVGAGI. CDR3 size: 13 residues. CDR3 sequence (DNA): TGTGCCACCTCCGGGACAGGGAATTCACCCCTCCACTTT. Protein sequence: CATSGTGNSPLHF.

The chain uses TRBV29-1 and TRBJ2-7, with D possibly TRBD2 on 6 matching bases. Germline assignment: CDR1 SQVTM and CDR2 ANQGSEA. Trimming took 4 bases from V and 6 from J, leaving 13 bases between them. The CDR3 covers 12 residues. The CDR3 reads CSVGGLSVEQYF. The CDR3 region has the DNA TGCAGCGTTGGCGGACTATCTGTCGAGCAGTACTTC.

J is TRBJ1-2 and V is TRBV2; no clear D gene. The CDR3 totals 13 residues. V was pared by 5 bases and J by 2 bases, with 9 bases between. Per the germline V gene, CDR1 is SNHLY and CDR2 is FYNNEI. This chain's CDR3 is CASSRTANYGYTF. CDR3 bases: TGTGCCAGCAGTCGGACGGCAAACTATGGCTACACCTTC.

The chain combines TRBV25-1 with TRBJ2-5, with 9 bases identical to TRBD1. Looked up from germline, CDR1 is MGHDK and CDR2 is SYGVNS. V was clipped by 5 bases and J by 4 bases; unmatched bases: 8. The CDR3 is 15 amino acids. The CDR3: CASSKPSDRGETQYF. The CDR3 nucleotides are TGTGCCAGCAGTAAACCCTCGGACAGGGGAGAGACCCAGTACTTC. Together with reference TRBV25-1 and TRBJ2-5, the CDR3 gives the full variable domain: EADIYQTPRYLVIGTGKKITLECSQTMGHDKMYWYQQDPGMELHLIHYSYGVNSTEKGDLSSESTVSRIRTEHFPLTLESARPSHTSQYLCASSKPSDRGETQYFGPGTRLLVL.

This clone was found a few times. The rearrangement joins TRBV29-1 to TRBJ2-1; TRBD2 matches 8 bases. The CDR3 length is 16 residues. Germline V gene lookup returns CDR1 SQVTM and CDR2 ANQGSEA. J was trimmed by 6 bases and V by 5 bases; bases with no gene match: 15. DNA of the CDR3: TGCAGCGTTTTCGGGGCGGGACTAGGTGTTAGCAATGAGCAGTTCTTC. It encodes CSVFGAGLGVSNEQFF.

This clone has just a few counts. The rearrangement uses TRBV27 and TRBJ2-7; D remains unclear. The germline CDR1 and CDR2 sequences are MNHEY and SMNVEV (reference sequence). The CDR3 runs 13 residues. Trimming took 5 bases from V and 6 from J, leaving 14 bases between them. CDR3 amino acids: CASSPFKATEQYF. CDR3 nucleotides: TGTGCCAGCAGTCCCTTTAAAGCGACCGAGCAGTACTTC.

The CDR3 DNA reads as TGCAGCGTCACGAAGGGGGTCTCCTACAATGAGCAGTTCTTC. It translates to CSVTKGVSYNEQFF. V is TRBV29-1 and J is TRBJ2-1; D possibly corresponds to TRBD1 (6 bases). CDR3 length: 14 residues. Between the trimmed V and J ends, which lost 6 bases and 0 bases, there was a span of 12 bases. CDR1 is SQVTM, CDR2 ANQGSEA, per germline.